A single sample is the source of the 3 T cell receptor beta chains below, sequenced in a study of sequential checkpoint blockade in melanoma. The data were produced by immunoSEQ multiplex PCR, yet TCRdb's version contains in-frame clones alone and is incomplete. The repertoire holds 9,000 to 13,000 clones, with 28% as singletons. Sample treatment: randomized to nivolumab then ipilimumab (arm A) or the reverse (arm B). Source: tumor tissue (inferred from file names), taken from a patient given nivolumab and ipilimumab in sequence. The source is a human donor with melanoma.

V usage is TRBV19 and J usage is TRBJ1-5, with TRBD1 as a possible D gene (5 bases). The CDR3 has 13 residues. Trimming stripped 5 bases from V and 6 bases from J, with 11 bases between. Germline CDR1 is LNHDA and CDR2 is SQIVND (reference sequence). The CDR3 coding sequence is TGTGCCAGTAGTCTTACAGGTGCTCAGCCCCAGCATTTT. Residues: CASSLTGAQPQHF.

The chain couples TRBV11-3 to TRBJ1-3, with D perhaps TRBD1 (6 bases). This CDR3 has 15 amino acids. Germline CDR1 SGHNT, CDR2 YENEEA. The V end lost 5 bases, the J end lost 3 bases, and 14 bases lay between the germline ends. CDR3: CASSGNRDFGNTIYF. As DNA, the CDR3 is TGTGCCAGCAGCGGGAACAGGGATTTTGGAAACACCATATATTTT.

The chain uses TRBV30 and TRBJ2-5, with D hard to call. CDR3 length equals 13 residues. CDR1 is GTSNPN and CDR2 is SVGIG in the germline V gene (reference sequence). Trimming shortened V by 2 bases and J by 2 bases, and 9 bases separated the two germline ends. The CDR3, as DNA: TGTGCCTGGAGTCCCGACCGACAAGAGACCCAGTACTTC. As protein: CAWSPDRQETQYF. Full variable domain (remainder filled in from reference TRBV30 and TRBJ2-5): SQTIHQWPATLVQPVGSPLSLECTVEGTSNPNLYWYRQAAGRGLQLLFYSVGIGQISSEVPQNLSASRPQDRQFILSSKKLLLSDSGFYLCAWSPDRQETQYFGPGTRLLVL.